Listed here are 24 T cell receptor beta chains from one sample, sequenced in a study of identical twins. TCRdb independently ran MiXCR on the 5' RACE reads; one entry per CDR3 protein. The sample has about 250,000 distinct CDR3 sequences, over 12% seen once; the top ten hold under 9.5%. Sequences were obtained from memory (CD45RO+) T cells sorted from blood. The receptors here all came from a woman under 30 in good health.

This clonotype occurred a few times. This chain connects TRBV15 to TRBJ2-7, with TRBD2 matching over 7 bases. Germline CDR1 and CDR2: LNHNV and YYDKDF (reference sequence). J was trimmed by 1 base and V by 8 bases; bases with no gene match: 2. The CDR3 totals 12 residues. CDR3 protein: CATGRGSYEQYF. In DNA, the CDR3 is TGTGCCACCGGGAGGGGATCCTACGAGCAGTACTTC.

This clonotype has just a few counts. J is TRBJ2-1 and V is TRBV6-1, with 7 bases fitting TRBD1. CDR1 MNHNS and CDR2 SASEGT come from the germline V gene. V was pared by 8 bases and J by 8 bases, with 6 bases of the junction left unmatched. This CDR3 has 12 amino acids. This chain's CDR3 is CASFRGGDEQFF. The CDR3 DNA reads as TGTGCCAGCTTTAGAGGGGGCGATGAGCAGTTCTTC.

This clonotype was seen a few times. The V call is TRBV20-1, the J call TRBJ1-4; 9 bases fit TRBD1. The V gene end was trimmed by 6 bases and the J gene end by 5 bases; junction bases not matched to a gene: 13. The CDR3 runs 16 residues. Germline CDR1 DFQATT, CDR2 SNEGSKA (reference sequence). CDR3 region: CSAAPGQGYKNEKLFF. The CDR3 DNA reads TGCAGTGCCGCTCCGGGACAGGGTTATAAGAATGAAAAACTGTTTTTT.

This clonotype was counted many times. The chain joins TRBV7-2 to TRBJ1-2, with D uncertain. V was clipped by 3 bases and J by 8 bases, with 10 bases between them. There are 12 residues in the CDR3. Germline-derived CDR1 and CDR2 are SGHTA and FQGNSA. CDR3 residues: CASSFPRDGYTF. Written as DNA, the CDR3 is TGTGCCAGCAGCTTTCCCCGAGACGGCTACACCTTC.

The V and J genes are TRBV4-3 and TRBJ1-5, with a tentative D call TRBD1 (6 bases). Germline loops: CDR1 LGHNA, CDR2 YSLEER. This CDR3 is 18 amino acids long. Trimming left V 0 bases short and J 3 bases short, with 18 bases between. The CDR3 protein is CASSQDIRGGSVNQPQHF. The CDR3 DNA reads as TGCGCCAGCAGCCAAGACATCCGGGGGGGCAGCGTCAATCAGCCCCAGCATTTT.

This clonotype occurred a few times. V gene TRBV7-9 combines with J gene TRBJ2-6; maybe TRBD1 (5 bases). Trimming cost V 1 base and J 5 bases, with 15 bases left between them. The V gene's germline CDR1 is SEHNR and CDR2 FQNEAQ (reference sequence). CDR3 length equals 17 residues. In nucleotides, the CDR3 is TGTGCCAGCAGCTTAGTGACGACAGCGTTCTGGGCCAACGTCCTGACTTTC. It is translated as CASSLVTTAFWANVLTF.

V usage is TRBV5-6 and J usage is TRBJ1-1, with D tentatively TRBD1 (5 bases). The germline V and J ends were trimmed by 9 bases and 1 base, with 13 bases remaining between them. The CDR3 length is 13 residues. Looked up from germline, CDR1 is SGHDT and CDR2 is YYEEEE. CDR3 sequence (DNA): TGTGCCACCGACCGCGGGGCGAACACTGAAGCTTTCTTT. This gives the protein CATDRGANTEAFF.

Only a few counts were recorded for this clonotype. This sequence joins TRBV20-1 and TRBJ2-7; D remains ambiguous. The germline gives CDR1 DFQATT, CDR2 SNEGSKA (reference sequence). Trimming stripped 3 bases from V and 4 bases from J, with 10 bases between. This CDR3 is 12 amino acids long. The CDR3 DNA sequence: TGCAGTGCTAGTAGCAGAAAATACGAGCAGTACTTC. Translation gives CSASSRKYEQYF.

V and J are TRBV27 and TRBJ2-7, with D possibly TRBD2 on 5 matching bases. The V gene lost 4 bases and the J gene lost 1 base, with 23 bases spanning the gap. Germline V lookup: CDR1 MNHEY, CDR2 SMNVEV (reference sequence). The length of the CDR3 is 18 residues. CDR3 coding DNA: TGTGCCAGCAGTTCCCTTATCCTCGGACTCGGCAATTCCTACGAGCAGTACTTC. Translation gives CASSSLILGLGNSYEQYF.

This clonotype occurred a few times. The chain couples TRBV12-3 or TRBV12-4 to TRBJ1-6, with D perhaps TRBD1 (5 bases). The length of the CDR3 is 13 residues. V gave up 8 bases and J gave up 7 bases, with 12 bases separating them. The CDR3 nucleotides read TGTGCCAGCTCCCAGGGAGGCAATTCACCCCTCCACTTT. This encodes CASSQGGNSPLHF.

The J gene is TRBJ2-1, the V gene TRBV20-1, with 15 bases aligning to TRBD2. V trimming: 5 bases; J trimming: 3 bases; junction bases outside the gene matches: 5. From germline, CDR1 is DFQATT and CDR2 SNEGSKA (reference sequence). This CDR3 contains 16 residues. The CDR3 protein is CSAGLAGGFLYNEQFF. CDR3 in DNA: TGCAGTGCTGGACTAGCGGGAGGGTTCCTCTACAATGAGCAGTTCTTC.

This clonotype was detected only a few times. As DNA, the CDR3 is TGTGCCAGCTCACCAGCTGACTACGAGCAGTACTTC. Translated: CASSPADYEQYF. The J gene is TRBJ2-7, the V gene TRBV18; no reliable D call. The V end was cut by 2 bases, the J end by 3 bases, with 5 bases between. CDR1 and CDR2 (germline): KGHSH, LQKENI. This CDR3 region has 12 residues.

There are many counts of this clonotype. The chain couples TRBV5-1 to TRBJ2-1, with D tentatively TRBD1 (6 bases). The CDR3 sequence is 14 residues long. V was pared by 3 bases and J by 4 bases, with 11 bases between. CDR1 is SGHRS, CDR2 YFSETQ, per germline. The CDR3 region is CASSSDQGYNEQFF. CDR3 nucleotides: TGCGCCAGCAGCTCTGACCAGGGGTACAATGAGCAGTTCTTC.

Many counts were recorded for this clonotype. Here the CDR3 DNA reads TGTGCCAGCAGCTTAGCGAGCCCCCCGTCTAGCGGGAAGGAAAACATTCAGTACTTC. This sequence encodes CASSLASPPSSGKENIQYF. The chain joins TRBV7-2 to TRBJ2-4; 9 nucleotides agree with TRBD2. Germline V CDR1 and CDR2: SGHTA, FQGNSA. J was trimmed by 5 bases and V by 0 bases; bases with no gene match: 14. The CDR3 totals 19 residues.

This clonotype was recorded at least ten times. A junction boundary mismatches the germline segment, possibly from a read error. The rearrangement joins TRBV5-1 to TRBJ2-4; 7 bases are shared with TRBD1. CDR3 length equals 11 residues. Per germline, CDR1 SGHRS and CDR2 YFSETQ. CDR3 region: CASSSDRVWHF. CDR3 nucleotides: TGCGCCAGCAGCTCCGACAGGGTCTGGCACTTC.

Many counts were recorded for this clonotype. The genes are TRBV29-1 and TRBJ1-1; the D is unclear. The CDR3 contains 11 residues. V was pared by 4 bases and J by 7 bases, with 10 bases between. The germline CDR1 and CDR2 sequences are SQVTM and ANQGSEA. CDR3 loop: CSVVGRLEAFF. The CDR3 region has the DNA TGCAGCGTTGTAGGGCGCCTTGAAGCTTTCTTT.

This clonotype occurred many times. The gene calls are TRBV5-6 and TRBJ2-1, with no clear D. Deletions cut 2 bases from V and 3 bases from J, with 3 bases between. Germline V gene data show CDR1 as SGHDT and CDR2 as YYEEEE. This CDR3 comprises 12 residues. For the CDR3, the DNA is TGTGCCAGCAGCTTAATCTACAATGAGCAGTTCTTC. Amino acids: CASSLIYNEQFF.

This clonotype was counted a few times. The chain has TRBV29-1 and TRBJ2-5; 14 bases map to TRBD2. With 4 bases clipped from V and 4 bases from J, the junction kept 8 bases outside the gene matches. CDR1 and CDR2 (germline): SQVTM, ANQGSEA. The CDR3 loop spans 16 amino acids. The CDR3 region is CSVVPGLAGDGETQYF. The CDR3 nucleotides read TGCAGCGTTGTCCCGGGACTAGCGGGAGATGGAGAGACCCAGTACTTC.

The chain carries TRBV7-3 and TRBJ1-2, with D perhaps TRBD1 (5 bases). The CDR3 is 16 amino acids. Looked up from germline, CDR1 is SGHTA and CDR2 is FQGTGA. V shed 2 bases and J shed 2 bases, with 15 bases lying between them. The CDR3 sequence: CASSLAGGEVNYGYTF. In nucleotides, the CDR3 is TGTGCCAGCAGCTTAGCTGGGGGGGAAGTCAACTATGGCTACACCTTC.

This clonotype was seen repeatedly, ten times or more. The chain combines TRBV5-1 with TRBJ1-5; D gene uncertain. The CDR3 runs to 13 residues. Per germline, CDR1 SGHRS and CDR2 YFSETQ. V gave up 0 bases and J gave up 5 bases, with 6 bases separating them. As DNA, the CDR3 is TGCGCCAGCAGCTTGGGTGGCGATCAGCCCCAGCATTTT. This sequence encodes CASSLGGDQPQHF.

This chain links TRBV20-1 with TRBJ1-6; 8 bases line up with TRBD1. The junction had 6 bases not matched to a gene; V was cut back by 3 bases and J by 8 bases. This CDR3 comprises 14 residues. Germline V CDR1 and CDR2: DFQATT, SNEGSKA (reference sequence). CDR3 region: CSASRQGRDSPLHF. DNA for the CDR3: TGCAGTGCTAGTCGACAGGGGAGGGATTCACCCCTCCACTTT.

This clonotype was detected a few times. The chain couples TRBV20-1 to TRBJ1-4; unclear D gene. Germline V gene sequence: CDR1 DFQATT, CDR2 SNEGSKA (reference sequence). Trimming removed 6 bases from V and 0 bases from J, with 17 bases in between. The CDR3 runs 16 residues. The CDR3 sequence: CSARSLQHATNEKLFF. CDR3 sequence (DNA): TGCAGTGCCCGATCTCTTCAACACGCAACTAATGAAAAACTGTTTTTT.

The CDR3, as DNA: TGCGCCAGCAGCTTGCAACCAGCAGCTGACGGCCAGCCCCAGCATTTT. Protein product: CASSLQPAADGQPQHF. This chain connects TRBV5-1 to TRBJ1-5; D call uncertain. V was shortened by 1 base and J by 7 bases, with 18 bases between the two germline ends. Germline-derived CDR1 and CDR2 are SGHRS and YFSETQ. This CDR3 region has 16 residues.

The chain links TRBV12-3 or TRBV12-4 to TRBJ2-7; TRBD1 matches 12 bases. After removal of 3 bases from V and 6 bases from J, the junction contained 3 bases not matched to a gene. There are 14 residues in the CDR3. The CDR3 spells CASSLRDRGPEQYF. The CDR3 DNA sequence: TGTGCCAGCAGTTTGAGGGACAGGGGGCCCGAGCAGTACTTC.